Below, 19 T cell receptor beta chains from the same sample are listed, as sequenced in a study of cytomegalovirus exposure and HLA in healthy donors. A multiplex PCR was run with 60 Vbeta primers and 13 Jbeta primers. The protocol was immunoSEQ multiplex PCR, while the TCRdb copy is restricted to in-frame clones and leaves out a portion. The repertoire holds 140,000 or so clones, with about four fifths as singletons. The sequencing input was PBMCs. The receptors derive from a man aged 35-49 years in good health and CMV-seronegative.

The chain combines TRBV6-1 with TRBJ2-5; 8 bases map to TRBD1. The CDR3 contains 15 residues. CDR1 and CDR2 (germline): MNHNS, SASEGT. The V gene end was trimmed by 3 bases and the J gene end by 4 bases; junction bases not matched to a gene: 7. This CDR3 is CASSERQGLIETQYF. Here the CDR3 DNA reads TGTGCCAGCAGTGAGAGACAGGGGTTAATAGAGACCCAGTACTTC.

The chain couples TRBV5-4 to TRBJ2-3, with TRBD1 matching over 9 bases. The CDR3 has 16 residues. Losses at the gene ends were 5 bases for V and 6 bases for J; bases not matched to a gene: 13. CDR1 is SGHNT and CDR2 is YYREEE in the germline V gene (reference sequence). The CDR3 spells CASSRRQTGGWDTQYF. For the CDR3, the DNA is TGTGCCAGCAGTCGCAGACAAACAGGGGGCTGGGATACGCAGTATTTT.

The chain couples TRBV2 to TRBJ1-3; D gene ambiguous. Germline CDR1 is SNHLY and CDR2 is FYNNEI. This CDR3 has 15 amino acids. The V gene lost 8 bases and the J gene lost 2 bases, with 16 bases spanning the gap. The CDR3 region is CASRVNEVPGNTIYF. The CDR3 DNA reads TGTGCCAGCCGGGTCAACGAAGTCCCTGGAAACACCATATATTTT.

The chain couples TRBV13 to TRBJ2-2; 7 bases are shared with TRBD1. Germline V gene data show CDR1 as PRHDT and CDR2 as FYEKMQ (reference sequence). V shed 5 bases, J shed 1 base, and the junction held 4 bases outside the gene matches. The CDR3 has 15 amino acids. CDR3 region: CASSHGTENTGELFF. The CDR3 DNA follows: TGTGCCAGCAGCCATGGGACAGAGAACACCGGGGAGCTGTTTTTT.

This clone came up once. The chain uses TRBV11-2 and TRBJ2-3; TRBD2 matches 7 bases. The CDR3 has 15 amino acids. CDR1 and CDR2 from the germline V gene are SGHAT and FQNNGV. Losses at the gene ends were 3 bases for V and 2 bases for J; bases not matched to a gene: 5. This CDR3 is CASSLAGDPTDTQYF. DNA for the CDR3: TGTGCCAGCAGCTTGGCGGGGGACCCCACAGATACGCAGTATTTT.

The rearrangement uses TRBV14 and TRBJ2-7, with a tentative D call TRBD1 (6 bases). The CDR3 sequence is 13 residues long. V lost 5 bases, J lost 3 bases, and 11 bases lay in between. The germline V gene has CDR1 SGHDN and CDR2 FVKESK. The chain's CDR3 is CASSTGFGYEQYF. Here the CDR3 DNA reads TGTGCCAGCAGCACAGGGTTCGGCTACGAGCAGTACTTC.

This chain joins TRBV5-1 and TRBJ1-4; unclear D gene. V was cut by 4 bases and J by 1 base, with 20 bases left in between. Germline lookup yields CDR1 SGHRS and CDR2 YFSETQ. This CDR3 has 18 amino acids. CDR3 sequence reads: CASSRQRGLSQTNEKLFF. The CDR3 DNA sequence: TGCGCCAGCAGCAGGCAGAGAGGACTCTCGCAAACTAATGAAAAACTGTTTTTT.

This clone showed up just a few times. The rearrangement uses TRBV7-2 and TRBJ1-5, with TRBD1 matching 9 bases. Trimming cost V 6 bases and J 7 bases; bases outside gene matches: 7. The CDR3 totals 14 residues. The germline gives CDR1 SGHTA, CDR2 FQGNSA. The CDR3 spells CASRGQGNGQPQHF. The CDR3 DNA reads TGTGCCAGCAGAGGACAGGGGAATGGCCAGCCCCAGCATTTT.

The CDR3 protein is CASSPRTGISTDTQYF. The CDR3 region has the DNA TGTGCCAGCTCACCTAGGACAGGGATAAGCACAGATACGCAGTATTTT. The genes are TRBV18 and TRBJ2-3; 8 nucleotides line up with TRBD1. V lost 3 bases to trimming and J lost 0 bases; unmatched junction nucleotides: 5. The CDR3 covers 16 residues. Germline V gene sequence: CDR1 KGHSH, CDR2 LQKENI.

The chain uses TRBV5-1 and TRBJ1-5, with D perhaps TRBD1 (6 bases). This CDR3 spans 15 amino acids. CDR1 is SGHRS and CDR2 is YFSETQ in the germline V gene. V was pared by 3 bases and J by 4 bases, with 14 bases between. This CDR3 reads CASSSGGSVNQPQHF. The CDR3 DNA sequence: TGCGCCAGCAGCTCTGGGGGCAGTGTAAATCAGCCCCAGCATTTT.

The V and J genes are TRBV5-1 and TRBJ1-2; the match to TRBD1 covers 8 bases. Trimming took 4 bases from V and 4 from J; bases not matched to a gene: 9. CDR1 and CDR2 from the germline V gene are SGHRS and YFSETQ. The CDR3 sequence is 15 residues long. In DNA form, the CDR3 reads TGCGCCAGCAGCCCCAGGCAGGGGGCTGGCTATGGCTACACCTTC. This translates into CASSPRQGAGYGYTF.

This chain uses TRBV19 with TRBJ2-5, with 7 bases matching TRBD2. This CDR3 has 14 residues. With V trimmed by 3 bases and J by 4 bases, 5 bases remained unmatched. From germline, CDR1 is LNHDA and CDR2 SQIVND (reference sequence). The CDR3 is CASSIGVAGETQYF. CDR3 bases: TGTGCCAGTAGTATCGGAGTAGCGGGAGAGACCCAGTACTTC.

This chain joins TRBV4-1 and TRBJ2-3; 12 nucleotides match TRBD2. Germline values: CDR1 MGHRA, CDR2 YSYEKL. This CDR3 region has 17 residues. Trimming removed 2 bases from V and 0 bases from J; junction bases left unmatched: 3. CDR3 DNA: TGCGCCAGCAGCCAACTCCTAGCGGGGGGGAGCACAGATACGCAGTATTTT. Its protein product is CASSQLLAGGSTDTQYF.

There are a few counts of this clone. The chain employs TRBV4-2 and TRBJ1-4; D ambiguous. The V gene lost 0 bases and the J gene lost 5 bases, with 10 bases spanning the gap. The CDR3 covers 15 residues. Germline V gives CDR1 LGHNA, CDR2 YNFKEQ. CDR3 nucleotide sequence: TGTGCCAGCAGCCAAGATTGGGCAGAGAATGAAAAACTGTTTTTT. This gives the protein CASSQDWAENEKLFF.

J is TRBJ2-3 and V is TRBV14; D possibly corresponds to TRBD1 (6 bases). Germline V CDR1 and CDR2: SGHDN, FVKESK. The CDR3 extends over 16 amino acids. Trimming shortened V by 0 bases and J by 3 bases, and 13 bases separated the two germline ends. CDR3 nucleotides: TGTGCCAGCAGCCAAGATATGGGCAGGGGAACAGATACGCAGTATTTT. Encoded protein: CASSQDMGRGTDTQYF.

Here the CDR3 DNA reads TGTGCCAGCAGCCATGGGACTACCGAGCAGTACTTC. This translates into CASSHGTTEQYF. V usage is TRBV5-4 and J usage is TRBJ2-7; the match to TRBD2 covers 7 bases. The junction had 4 bases not matched to a gene; V was cut back by 4 bases and J by 6 bases. Germline V CDR1 and CDR2: SGHNT, YYREEE (reference sequence). The length of the CDR3 is 12 residues.

V usage is TRBV6-6 and J usage is TRBJ2-7; TRBD1 might be the D (8 bases). The CDR3 has 14 amino acids. V lost 6 bases and J lost 2, with 14 bases in between. CDR1 is MNHNY and CDR2 is SVGAGI in the germline V gene (reference sequence). The CDR3 sequence is CASRDTGGAYEQYF. For the CDR3, the DNA is TGTGCCAGCAGGGACACAGGGGGGGCCTACGAGCAGTACTTC.

A remark on this clone: Within the sample, other DNA sequences also encode this same CDR3. The V and J genes are TRBV2 and TRBJ1-1; 7 bases agree with TRBD1. The length of the CDR3 is 13 residues. The V gene end was trimmed by 6 bases and the J gene end by 0 bases; junction bases not matched to a gene: 1. CDR1 SNHLY and CDR2 FYNNEI come from the germline V gene. The chain's CDR3 is CASRGTVNTEAFF. CDR3 bases: TGTGCCAGCAGGGGGACAGTGAACACTGAAGCTTTCTTT.

The V and J genes are TRBV27 and TRBJ2-5, with TRBD2 matching over 10 bases. This CDR3 is built from 15 residues. V trimming: 4 bases; J trimming: 4 bases; junction bases outside the gene matches: 6. CDR1 and CDR2 from the germline V gene are MNHEY and SMNVEV (reference sequence). CDR3 bases: TGTGCCAGCAGTTCGAACGGACTAGCGGCAGAGACCCAGTACTTC. Protein product: CASSSNGLAAETQYF.